This TCR beta chain was recorded in a study of a mutant IDH1 vaccine in newly diagnosed glioma. Study-wide context: Earlier treatment was radiotherapy, temozolomide, or both, with most getting both.

TCRdb's copy holds only in-frame clones and misses some; the assay was immunoSEQ multiplex PCR. The table has 37,000 or so clones, roughly 80% seen once. The time point is: week 5, during vaccination. Every vaccination contained 300 ug of the mutant IDH1 20-mer peptide and was paired with topical imiquimod. The germline V gene has CDR1 SQVTM and CDR2 ANQGSEA. V lost 6 bases and J lost 1, with 15 bases in between. There are 14 residues in the CDR3. To note about this clone: Antigen specificity is unknown.

The rearrangement links TRBV29-1 to TRBJ2-5, with D maybe TRBD1 (6 bases). The receptor was derived from a man aged 30-40 years with glioma. This material consisted of PBMCs, taken from a glioma patient whose treatment included an IDH1 peptide vaccine. The CDR3 reads CSVFPGHRQETQYF. The CDR3 DNA follows: TGCAGCGTGTTCCCGGGACACCGCCAAGAGACCCAGTACTTC. The whole variable domain, remainder taken from reference TRBV29-1 and TRBJ2-5, is SAVISQKPSRDICQRGTSLTIQCQVDSQVTMMFWYRQQPGQSLTLIATANQGSEATYESGFVIDKFPISRPNLTFSTLTVSNMSPEDSSIYLCSVFPGHRQETQYFGPGTRLLVL.